This entry describes one T cell receptor beta chain. This entry comes from a study of regulatory T cells in long-lasting Graves disease. CDR3 length: 21 amino acids. The V and J ends lost 6 bases and 0 bases respectively, with 27 bases between them. Germline lookup yields CDR1 MNHEY and CDR2 SMNVEV (reference sequence). Documented time point: persistent/refractory GD, antithyroid drugs over 5 years with positive TRAb. Generation of the TCR library employed RNA extracted from PBMCs. Approximately 9 milliliters of peripheral blood went into EDTA tubes. Libraries of TCR beta came from iRepertoire HTBI primers plus Arm-PCR of CDR3 regions. TCRdb ran MiXCR on the multiplex PCR reads and lists one entry per CDR3 protein. The table records 300,000 to 500,000 distinct CDR3 sequences, around 20% of them present only once.

The receptor comes from a female donor with Graves disease. This rearrangement joins TRBV27 to TRBJ2-6, with D possibly matching TRBD1 (7 bases). The sequenced sample was peripheral blood mononuclear cells (PBMCs), obtained when the disease was refractory, from a patient treated with antithyroid drugs. CDR3 nucleotides: TGTGCCAGCAGAAGGAGGGGCGGACAGGAGGCGGTTGTCTCTGGGGCCAACGTCCTGACTTTC. It translates to CASRRRGGQEAVVSGANVLTF.